What follows describes a single TCR beta chain. Individuals aged roughly 18 to 95 years were recruited from 24 US areas. Sequencing used immunoSEQ multiplex PCR; TCRdb keeps in-frame clones, though not all of them. The table records some 150,000 clones, 88% of them present only once. These data originate in a study of blood T cell repertoires in COVID-19. On the study more broadly: Sources were T cells, B-cell-depleted T cells, or PBMCs; the material itself was cDNA or gDNA.

Sequences were obtained from PBMCs or T cells enriched from blood (not recorded which). The TCR sequence derives from a woman between 25 and 40 years old with acute COVID-19.

CDR3 loop: CASSLQSGTGSEQYF. The DNA of the CDR3 is TGTGCCAGCAGCTTACAGTCCGGGACAGGGAGCGAGCAGTACTTC. This rearrangement joins TRBV7-9 to TRBJ2-7; 9 bases match TRBD1. V trimming: 2 bases; J trimming: 6 bases; junction bases outside the gene matches: 8. From germline, CDR1 is SEHNR and CDR2 FQNEAQ (reference sequence). The CDR3 is 15 amino acids.